The T cell receptor beta chain described here comes from a study of control samples from healthy donors and cancer patients. The assay was immunoSEQ multiplex PCR, and TCRdb's table has in-frame clones only and misses some. The top ten clones hold 2% to 2.5% of a sample with 97,000 or so clones, 92% of them seen once. The CDR3 length is 14 residues. Trimming pared 4 bases from V and 1 base from J, leaving 12 bases between. Germline V gene data show CDR1 as SGHRS and CDR2 as YFSETQ. V is TRBV5-1 and J is TRBJ2-7; D assignment may be TRBD1 or TRBD2 (5 bases each). The specimen sequenced was blood. This TCR was sampled from a woman aged 18-30 years in good health. CDR3 DNA: TGCGCCAGCAGCGATGGGGACGGTTCCTACGAGCAGTACTTC. Amino acids: CASSDGDGSYEQYF.